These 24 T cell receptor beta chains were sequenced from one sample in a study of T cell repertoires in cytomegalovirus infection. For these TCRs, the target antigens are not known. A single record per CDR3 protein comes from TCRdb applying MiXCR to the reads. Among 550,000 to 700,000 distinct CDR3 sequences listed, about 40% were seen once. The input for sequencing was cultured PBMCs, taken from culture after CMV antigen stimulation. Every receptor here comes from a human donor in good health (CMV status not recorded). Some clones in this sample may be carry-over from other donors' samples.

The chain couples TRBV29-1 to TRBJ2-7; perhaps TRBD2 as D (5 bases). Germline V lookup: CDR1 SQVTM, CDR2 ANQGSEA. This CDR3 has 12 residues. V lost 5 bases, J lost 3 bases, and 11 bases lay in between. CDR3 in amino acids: CSVQWGVYEQYF. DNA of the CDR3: TGCAGCGTTCAATGGGGAGTCTACGAGCAGTACTTC.

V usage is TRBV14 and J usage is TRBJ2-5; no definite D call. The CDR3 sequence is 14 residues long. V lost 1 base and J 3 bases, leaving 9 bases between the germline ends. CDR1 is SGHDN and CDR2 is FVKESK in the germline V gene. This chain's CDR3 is CASSQAATKETQYF. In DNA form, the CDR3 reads TGTGCCAGCAGCCAAGCAGCTACAAAAGAGACCCAGTACTTC. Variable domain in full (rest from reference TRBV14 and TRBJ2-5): EAGVTQFPSHSVIEKGQTVTLRCDPISGHDNLYWYRRVMGKEIKFLLHFVKESKQDESGMPNNRFLAERTGGTYSTLKVQPAELEDSGVYFCASSQAATKETQYFGPGTRLLVL.

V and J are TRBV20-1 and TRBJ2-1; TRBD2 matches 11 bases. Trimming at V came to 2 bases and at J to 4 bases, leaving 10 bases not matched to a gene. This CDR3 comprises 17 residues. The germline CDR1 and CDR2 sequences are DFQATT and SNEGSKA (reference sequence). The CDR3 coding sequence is TGCAGTGCTAGACAAACTAGCGGGAGACCCTATTACAATGAGCAGTTCTTC. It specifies CSARQTSGRPYYNEQFF.

CDR3 protein: CASSLPSVQGRIYGYTF. CDR3 bases: TGTGCCAGCAGCTTACCAAGTGTACAGGGGAGAATCTATGGCTACACCTTC. The chain employs TRBV14 and TRBJ1-2; 7 nucleotides line up with TRBD1. The CDR3 length is 17 residues. Trimming cost V 5 bases and J 4 bases; bases outside gene matches: 16. CDR1 and CDR2 (germline): SGHDN, FVKESK.

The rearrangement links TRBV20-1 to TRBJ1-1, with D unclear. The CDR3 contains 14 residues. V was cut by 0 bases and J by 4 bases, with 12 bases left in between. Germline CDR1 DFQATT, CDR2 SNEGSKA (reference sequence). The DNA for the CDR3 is TGCAGTGCTAGAGATCGCGTGGGGTTCACTGAAGCTTTCTTT. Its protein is CSARDRVGFTEAFF.

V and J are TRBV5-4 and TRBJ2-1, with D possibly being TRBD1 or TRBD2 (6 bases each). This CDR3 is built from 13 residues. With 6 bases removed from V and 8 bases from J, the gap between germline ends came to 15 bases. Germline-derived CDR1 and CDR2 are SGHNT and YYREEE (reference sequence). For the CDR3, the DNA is TGTGCCAGCACCCCTCCGGGGGCCGATGAGCAGTTCTTC. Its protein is CASTPPGADEQFF.

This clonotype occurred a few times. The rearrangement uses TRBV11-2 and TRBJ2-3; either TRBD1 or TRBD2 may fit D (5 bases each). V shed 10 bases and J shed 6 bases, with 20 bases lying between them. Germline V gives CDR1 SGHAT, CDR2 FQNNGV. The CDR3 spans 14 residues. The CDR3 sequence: CATKPWGRVDTQYF. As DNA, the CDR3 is TGTGCCACCAAACCCTGGGGGAGAGTTGATACGCAGTATTTT.

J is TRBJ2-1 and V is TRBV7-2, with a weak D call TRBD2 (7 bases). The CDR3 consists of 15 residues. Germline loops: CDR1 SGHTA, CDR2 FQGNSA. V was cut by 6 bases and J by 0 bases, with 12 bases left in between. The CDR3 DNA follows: TGTGCCAGCAGTCGCGGGGGCATCTCCTACAATGAGCAGTTCTTC. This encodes CASSRGGISYNEQFF. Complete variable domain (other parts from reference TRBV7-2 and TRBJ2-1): GAGVSQSPSNKVTEKGKDVELRCDPISGHTALYWYRQSLGQGLEFLIYFQGNSAPDKSGLPSDRFSAERTGGSVSTLTIQRTQQEDSAVYLCASSRGGISYNEQFFGPGTRLTVL.

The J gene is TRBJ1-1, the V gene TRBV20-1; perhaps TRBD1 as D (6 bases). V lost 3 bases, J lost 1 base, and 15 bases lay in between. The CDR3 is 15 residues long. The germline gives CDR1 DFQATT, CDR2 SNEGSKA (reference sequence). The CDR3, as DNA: TGCAGTGCTAGGGACTGGGGGGCTGGGAACACTGAAGCTTTCTTT. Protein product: CSARDWGAGNTEAFF.

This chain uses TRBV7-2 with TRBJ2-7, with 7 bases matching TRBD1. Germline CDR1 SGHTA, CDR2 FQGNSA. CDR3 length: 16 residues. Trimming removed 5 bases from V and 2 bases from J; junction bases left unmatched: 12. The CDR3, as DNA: TGTGCCAGCAGCCTAGAGGACAGGCTAATTACCTACGAGCAGTACTTC. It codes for CASSLEDRLITYEQYF.

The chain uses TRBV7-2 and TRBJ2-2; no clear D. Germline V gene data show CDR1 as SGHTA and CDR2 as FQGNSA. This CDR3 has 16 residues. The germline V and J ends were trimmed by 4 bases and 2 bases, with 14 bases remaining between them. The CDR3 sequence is CASSSYGGYNTGELFF. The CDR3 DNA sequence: TGTGCCAGCAGCTCCTATGGCGGCTACAACACCGGGGAGCTGTTTTTT.

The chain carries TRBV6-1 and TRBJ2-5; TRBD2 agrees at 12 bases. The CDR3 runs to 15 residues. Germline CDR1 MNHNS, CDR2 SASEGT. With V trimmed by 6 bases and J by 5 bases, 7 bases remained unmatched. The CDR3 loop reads CASRASGGAVETQYF. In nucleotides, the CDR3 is TGTGCCAGCAGGGCTAGCGGGGGGGCCGTTGAGACCCAGTACTTC.

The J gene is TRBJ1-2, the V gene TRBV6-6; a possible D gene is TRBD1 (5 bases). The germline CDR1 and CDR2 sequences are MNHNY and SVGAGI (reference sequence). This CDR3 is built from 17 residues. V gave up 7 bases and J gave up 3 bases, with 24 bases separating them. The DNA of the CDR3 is TGTGCCAGCAAGCCCCTGGACCAGAGCGACAGCTACTATGGCTACACCTTC. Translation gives CASKPLDQSDSYYGYTF.

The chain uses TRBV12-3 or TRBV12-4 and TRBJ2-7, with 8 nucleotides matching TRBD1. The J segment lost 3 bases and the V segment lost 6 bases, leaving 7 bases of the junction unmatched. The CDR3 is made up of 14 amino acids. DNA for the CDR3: TGTGCCAGCAGCCGACAGGGGACGGACTACGAGCAGTACTTC. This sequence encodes CASSRQGTDYEQYF.

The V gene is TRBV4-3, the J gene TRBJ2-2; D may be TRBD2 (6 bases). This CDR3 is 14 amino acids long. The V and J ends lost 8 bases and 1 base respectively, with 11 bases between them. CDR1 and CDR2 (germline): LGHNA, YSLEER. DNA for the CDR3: TGCGCCAGCGCTCTTAGCGGGAACACCGGGGAGCTGTTTTTT. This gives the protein CASALSGNTGELFF.

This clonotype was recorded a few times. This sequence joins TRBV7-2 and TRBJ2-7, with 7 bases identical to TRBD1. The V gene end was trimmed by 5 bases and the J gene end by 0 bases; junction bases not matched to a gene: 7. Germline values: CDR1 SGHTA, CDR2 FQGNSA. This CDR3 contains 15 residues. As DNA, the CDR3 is TGTGCCAGCAGCCTTGGACAGGTCAGCTCCTACGAGCAGTACTTC. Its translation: CASSLGQVSSYEQYF. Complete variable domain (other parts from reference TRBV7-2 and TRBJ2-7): GAGVSQSPSNKVTEKGKDVELRCDPISGHTALYWYRQSLGQGLEFLIYFQGNSAPDKSGLPSDRFSAERTGGSVSTLTIQRTQQEDSAVYLCASSLGQVSSYEQYFGPGTRLTVT.

CDR3 sequence: CAWSGGTSSYNEQFF. In nucleotides, the CDR3 is TGTGCCTGGAGTGGAGGGACTAGCTCCTACAATGAGCAGTTCTTC. This chain uses TRBV30 with TRBJ2-1, with 8 bases aligning to TRBD2. The CDR3 loop spans 15 amino acids. V lost 1 base, J lost 0 bases, and 2 bases stayed unmatched. Germline CDR1 is GTSNPN and CDR2 is SVGIG (reference sequence).

CDR3 sequence (DNA): TGTGCCAGCAGCCCGCGAGGGACTGGTGAAGCTTTCTTT. This encodes CASSPRGTGEAFF. The chain has TRBV7-8 and TRBJ1-1; TRBD1 is a possible D gene (5 bases). The ends were cut back, 5 bases at V and 7 bases at J, with 14 bases in the middle. Germline V gene lookup returns CDR1 SGHVS and CDR2 FQNEAQ. This CDR3 has 13 residues. Supplemented by reference TRBV7-8 and TRBJ1-1, the full variable domain reads GAGVSQSPRYKVAKRGQDVALRCDPISGHVSLFWYQQALGQGPEFLTYFQNEAQLDKSGLPSDRFFAERPEGSVSTLKIQRTQQEDSAVYLCASSPRGTGEAFFGQGTRLTVV.

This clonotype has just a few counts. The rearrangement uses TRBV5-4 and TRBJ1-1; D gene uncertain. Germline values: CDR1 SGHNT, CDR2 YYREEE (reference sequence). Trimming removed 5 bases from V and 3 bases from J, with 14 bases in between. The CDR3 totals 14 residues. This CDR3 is CASSPQGLYTEAFF. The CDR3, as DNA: TGTGCCAGCAGTCCTCAAGGATTATACACTGAAGCTTTCTTT. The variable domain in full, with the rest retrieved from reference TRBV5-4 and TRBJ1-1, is ETGVTQSPTHLIKTRGQQVTLRCSSQSGHNTVSWYQQALGQGPQFIFQYYREEENGRGNFPPRFSGLQFPNYSSELNVNALELDDSALYLCASSPQGLYTEAFFGQGTRLTVV.

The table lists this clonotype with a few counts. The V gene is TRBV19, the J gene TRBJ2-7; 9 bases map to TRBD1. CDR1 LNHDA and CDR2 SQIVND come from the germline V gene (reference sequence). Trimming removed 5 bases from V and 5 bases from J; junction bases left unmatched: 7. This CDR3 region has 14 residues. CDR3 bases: TGTGCCAGTAGTGTCACCGGGACAGGGAACGAGCAGTACTTC. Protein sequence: CASSVTGTGNEQYF.

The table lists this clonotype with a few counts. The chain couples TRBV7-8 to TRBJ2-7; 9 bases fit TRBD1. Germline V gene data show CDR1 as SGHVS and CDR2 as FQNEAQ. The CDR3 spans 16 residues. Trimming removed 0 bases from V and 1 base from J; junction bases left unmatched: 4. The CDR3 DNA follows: TGTGCCAGCAGCTTAGCAGCGGGACAGGGTTCCTACGAGCAGTACTTC. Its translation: CASSLAAGQGSYEQYF.

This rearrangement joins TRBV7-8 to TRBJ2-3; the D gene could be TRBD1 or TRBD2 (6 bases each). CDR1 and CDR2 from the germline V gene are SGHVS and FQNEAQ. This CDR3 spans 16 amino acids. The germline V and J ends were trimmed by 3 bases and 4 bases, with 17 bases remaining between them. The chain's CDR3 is CASSFRRGQGPDTQYF. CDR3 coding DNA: TGTGCCAGCAGCTTCCGTCGGGGGCAAGGCCCAGATACGCAGTATTTT.

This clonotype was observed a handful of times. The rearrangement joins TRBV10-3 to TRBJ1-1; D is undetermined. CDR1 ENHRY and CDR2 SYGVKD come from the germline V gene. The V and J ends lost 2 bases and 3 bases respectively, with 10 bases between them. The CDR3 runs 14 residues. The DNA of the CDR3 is TGTGCCATCAGTGAGGTGGGGAAGCACACTGAAGCTTTCTTT. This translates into CAISEVGKHTEAFF.

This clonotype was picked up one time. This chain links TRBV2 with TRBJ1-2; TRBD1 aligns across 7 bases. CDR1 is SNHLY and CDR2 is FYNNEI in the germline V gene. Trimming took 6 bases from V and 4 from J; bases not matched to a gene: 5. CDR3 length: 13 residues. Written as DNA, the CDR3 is TGTGCCAGCAGCGACCCAGGGGGCTATGGCTACACCTTC. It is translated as CASSDPGGYGYTF. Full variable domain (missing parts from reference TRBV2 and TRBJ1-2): EPEVTQTPSHQVTQMGQEVILRCVPISNHLYFYWYRQILGQKVEFLVSFYNNEISEKSEIFDDQFSVERPDGSNFTLKIRSTKLEDSAMYFCASSDPGGYGYTFGSGTRLTVV.